These 20 T cell receptor beta chains were sequenced from one sample in a study of cytomegalovirus exposure and HLA in healthy donors. Primers included in the PCR were 60 Vbeta and 13 Jbeta primers. This table comes from immunoSEQ multiplex PCR, and its TCRdb copy is limited to in-frame clones, with some not included. This table has roughly 88,000 clones, about three quarters appearing once. The source material was PBMCs. The receptors derive from a man aged 30-40 years in good health and CMV-seropositive.

The chain employs TRBV4-2 and TRBJ2-7, with a possible D match to TRBD2 (5 bases). The CDR3 consists of 14 residues. Deletions cut 3 bases from V and 2 bases from J, with 11 bases between. Germline CDR1 LGHNA, CDR2 YNFKEQ. CDR3 DNA sequence: TGTGCCAGCAGCCAGCTGACGGGAACCTACGAGCAGTACTTC. Encoded protein: CASSQLTGTYEQYF.

This chain joins TRBV19 and TRBJ1-5; TRBD1 matches 8 bases. This CDR3 contains 14 residues. V was pared by 5 bases and J by 1 base, with 1 base of the junction left unmatched. Germline V CDR1 and CDR2: LNHDA, SQIVND (reference sequence). CDR3 in amino acids: CASSWTGSNQPQHF. The CDR3 DNA is TGTGCCAGTAGTTGGACAGGGAGCAATCAGCCCCAGCATTTT.

This chain joins TRBV10-3 and TRBJ2-7, with a tentative D call TRBD1 (6 bases). CDR1 is ENHRY, CDR2 SYGVKD, per germline. This CDR3 is 15 amino acids long. Trimming removed 0 bases from V and 6 bases from J, with 15 bases in between. CDR3 sequence: CAISESGRGVGEQYF. The CDR3 coding sequence is TGTGCCATCAGTGAGTCCGGCAGGGGAGTCGGCGAGCAGTACTTC.

This chain connects TRBV14 to TRBJ1-3, with 7 nucleotides matching TRBD1. The germline V gene has CDR1 SGHDN and CDR2 FVKESK. J lost 8 bases, V lost 2 bases, and 6 bases had no gene match. This CDR3 has 14 residues. CDR3: CASSQRLTGDTIYF. CDR3 in DNA: TGTGCCAGCAGCCAAAGGCTTACAGGGGACACCATATATTTT.

The chain employs TRBV5-5 and TRBJ1-6; the D gene is possibly TRBD1 (6 bases). The V gene lost 2 bases and the J gene lost 9 bases, with 18 bases spanning the gap. Germline values: CDR1 SGHKS, CDR2 YYEKEE (reference sequence). CDR3 length: 16 residues. For the CDR3, the DNA is TGTGCCAGCAGCTTCAGGGGAGCTAAGGATGGTTCACCCCTCCACTTT. Translating it yields CASSFRGAKDGSPLHF.

This clone was detected a few times. This chain links TRBV6-6 with TRBJ2-3; D possibly corresponds to TRBD1 (6 bases). V gave up 5 bases and J gave up 2 bases, with 11 bases separating them. The CDR3 loop spans 14 amino acids. Germline assignment: CDR1 MNHNY and CDR2 SVGAGI (reference sequence). Here the CDR3 reads CASSARGFTDTQYF. As DNA, the CDR3 is TGTGCCAGCAGTGCGAGGGGGTTCACAGATACGCAGTATTTT.

V usage is TRBV7-2 and J usage is TRBJ1-3; D might be TRBD1 (6 bases). Germline CDR1 reads SGHTA; CDR2 reads FQGNSA. The CDR3 totals 16 residues. Trimming took off 5 bases at V and 1 base at J, with 15 bases between the two ends. For the CDR3, the DNA is TGTGCCAGCAGCCGAAGGGACGGGACATCTGGAAACACCATATATTTT. Protein: CASSRRDGTSGNTIYF. The whole variable domain, remainder taken from reference TRBV7-2 and TRBJ1-3, is GAGVSQSPSNKVTEKGKDVELRCDPISGHTALYWYRQSLGQGLEFLIYFQGNSAPDKSGLPSDRFSAERTGGSVSTLTIQRTQQEDSAVYLCASSRRDGTSGNTIYFGEGSWLTVV.

Details on this clone: One end of the junction fails to match germline, which may point to a read error. V gene TRBV5-1 combines with J gene TRBJ1-2; TRBD1 aligns across 8 bases. CDR3 size: 15 residues. Germline values: CDR1 SGHRS, CDR2 YFSETQ. CDR3 protein: CASSLEVLDRVGAIF. For the CDR3, the DNA is TGCGCCAGCAGCTTGGAGGTGTTGGACAGGGTGGGGGCGATCTTC.

This clone was counted a few times. The chain is built from TRBV25-1 and TRBJ2-1; 8 nucleotides agree with TRBD2. The CDR3 sequence is 15 residues long. V lost 10 bases to trimming and J lost 4 bases; unmatched junction nucleotides: 12. Germline CDR1 is MGHDK and CDR2 is SYGVNS. The chain's CDR3 is CATSGGTSGYNEQFF. The CDR3 DNA is TGTGCCACCTCCGGCGGGACTAGTGGGTACAATGAGCAGTTCTTC. Full variable domain (missing parts from reference TRBV25-1 and TRBJ2-1): EADIYQTPRYLVIGTGKKITLECSQTMGHDKMYWYQQDPGMELHLIHYSYGVNSTEKGDLSSESTVSRIRTEHFPLTLESARPSHTSQYLCATSGGTSGYNEQFFGPGTRLTVL.

The CDR3 DNA follows: TGTGCCAGCAGTTACCCGGGACTAGCCCTCGACAACGAGCAGTACTTC. This gives the protein CASSYPGLALDNEQYF. The rearrangement uses TRBV6-5 and TRBJ2-7, with 9 bases lining up with TRBD2. With 2 bases clipped from V and 5 bases from J, the junction kept 10 bases outside the gene matches. CDR3 length: 16 residues. Germline V gene sequence: CDR1 MNHEY, CDR2 SVGAGI.

The chain has TRBV9 and TRBJ1-2; TRBD1 is a possible D gene (5 bases). Germline CDR1 SGDLS, CDR2 YYNGEE. Trimming cost V 3 bases and J 8 bases, with 14 bases left between them. CDR3 length equals 13 residues. Here the CDR3 reads CASSENPQGGYTF. In nucleotides, the CDR3 is TGTGCCAGCAGCGAAAACCCCCAGGGAGGCTACACCTTC.

V gene TRBV9 combines with J gene TRBJ2-2, with a possible D match to TRBD2 (6 bases). CDR3 length equals 14 residues. Germline V gives CDR1 SGDLS, CDR2 YYNGEE. With 3 bases removed from V and 2 bases from J, the gap between germline ends came to 8 bases. CDR3 DNA: TGTGCCAGCAGCGGGCGGGATAACACCGGGGAGCTGTTTTTT. Translation: CASSGRDNTGELFF.

The table lists this clone with a few counts. CDR3: CASSVGQTYEQYV. The CDR3 DNA reads as TGTGCCAGCAGTGTTGGACAGACTTACGAGCAGTACGTC. This chain uses TRBV2 with TRBJ2-7; TRBD1 is a possible D gene (6 bases). From germline, CDR1 is SNHLY and CDR2 FYNNEI. The ends were cut back, 4 bases at V and 4 bases at J, with 11 bases in the middle. This CDR3 contains 13 residues.

The chain joins TRBV4-3 to TRBJ1-1; TRBD1 agrees at 9 bases. The ends lost 3 bases at V and 3 bases at J; junction bases unmatched: 11. This CDR3 spans 17 amino acids. Germline CDR1 LGHNA, CDR2 YSLEER. CDR3 sequence: CASSQETGGYGDTEAFF. For the CDR3, the DNA is TGCGCCAGCAGCCAGGAAACAGGGGGCTACGGGGACACTGAAGCTTTCTTT.

This clone has a handful of counts. V is TRBV2 and J is TRBJ2-5, with 8 bases fitting TRBD2. The germline V gene has CDR1 SNHLY and CDR2 FYNNEI. This CDR3 spans 13 amino acids. The ends lost 6 bases at V and 5 bases at J; junction bases unmatched: 5. The CDR3 is CASSSGGGETQYF. The CDR3, as DNA: TGTGCCAGCAGCTCGGGGGGGGGCGAGACCCAGTACTTC. The full variable domain, in which reference TRBV2 and TRBJ2-5 provide the parts outside the CDR3, is EPEVTQTPSHQVTQMGQEVILRCVPISNHLYFYWYRQILGQKVEFLVSFYNNEISEKSEIFDDQFSVERPDGSNFTLKIRSTKLEDSAMYFCASSSGGGETQYFGPGTRLLVL.

The CDR3 coding sequence is TGTGCCAGCAGTTTGCATCGACAGGGAGTCTACAATGAGCAGTTCTTC. Translation: CASSLHRQGVYNEQFF. This chain joins TRBV2 and TRBJ2-1, with 7 bases aligning to TRBD1. CDR3 length equals 16 residues. Germline V gene sequence: CDR1 SNHLY, CDR2 FYNNEI. Trimming cost V 5 bases and J 3 bases; bases outside gene matches: 10. The whole variable domain, remainder taken from reference TRBV2 and TRBJ2-1, is EPEVTQTPSHQVTQMGQEVILRCVPISNHLYFYWYRQILGQKVEFLVSFYNNEISEKSEIFDDQFSVERPDGSNFTLKIRSTKLEDSAMYFCASSLHRQGVYNEQFFGPGTRLTVL.

This sequence joins TRBV29-1 and TRBJ2-2, with TRBD1 matching over 7 bases. V lost 7 bases and J lost 6; bases outside the gene matches: 11. The CDR3 contains 14 residues. CDR1 is SQVTM and CDR2 is ANQGSEA in the germline V gene. The CDR3 bases are TGCAGCGGTCGAACCCAGGGGGTGTCCGGGGAGCTGTTTTTT. This sequence encodes CSGRTQGVSGELFF.

The rearrangement joins TRBV28 to TRBJ2-2; D is possibly TRBD1 (5 bases). The V and J ends lost 1 base and 3 bases respectively, with 15 bases between them. Looked up from germline, CDR1 is MDHEN and CDR2 is SYDVKM. The CDR3 spans 17 residues. The CDR3 reads CASSLLDTSSYTGELFF. The DNA for the CDR3 is TGTGCCAGCAGTTTATTGGACACCTCATCTTACACCGGGGAGCTGTTTTTT.

The V call is TRBV28, the J call TRBJ1-3; D ambiguous. CDR1 is MDHEN and CDR2 is SYDVKM in the germline V gene. CDR3 length equals 12 residues. The germline V and J ends were trimmed by 3 bases and 4 bases, with 4 bases remaining between them. CDR3 sequence: CASSLRGNTIYF. The CDR3 coding sequence is TGTGCCAGCAGTTTGAGGGGAAACACCATATATTTT.

In this sample, this clone turned up a few times. J is TRBJ2-7 and V is TRBV5-4, with 9 bases lining up with TRBD2. The CDR3 consists of 15 residues. CDR1 is SGHNT, CDR2 YYREEE, per germline (reference sequence). Trimming removed 4 bases from V and 2 bases from J; junction bases left unmatched: 7. CDR3 nucleotides: TGTGCCAGCAGCCCGGGACTAGCATTTGCCTACGAGCAGTACTTC. Translation: CASSPGLAFAYEQYF.